A single T cell receptor beta chain is shown here with its context. Its antigen is currently unknown. The donors were in the roughly 130-subject validation cohort, distinct from the approximately 670-subject first cohort. V was pared by 4 bases and J by 4 bases, with 10 bases between. CDR3 size: 14 residues. Germline loops: CDR1 MRHNA, CDR2 SNTAGT. This specimen comes from a study of cytomegalovirus exposure and HLA in healthy donors. Study-level background: The roughly 700 first-cohort repertoires and the roughly 130 validation repertoires shared the same platform, a later analysis reported.

Overall study results and limits: Most TCR sequences proved rare, with some public TCRs found in many donors. There were 150 to 200 TCR beta chains listed as cytomegalovirus-associated.

Assay: immunoSEQ multiplex PCR; the TCRdb copy retains only in-frame clones and omits some. Among about 270,000 clones listed, 86% were seen once. The chain couples TRBV6-4 to TRBJ2-2; D might be TRBD2 (5 bases). Sequenced input: PBMCs. This TCR was recovered from a woman aged 18-35 years in good health and CMV-seronegative. The CDR3 sequence is CASSARALTGELFF. In DNA form, the CDR3 reads TGTGCCAGCAGTGCGAGGGCTCTCACCGGGGAGCTGTTTTTT.